This T cell receptor beta chain was captured in a study of T cells in Graves' hyperthyroidism and ophthalmopathy. Study-wide results and caveats: The model forecast ophthalmopathy, anticipating it by a median approximately 6 months before onset. Blood also carried most thyroid clonotypes expanded above 0.001. Ophthalmopathy could be told apart from stable hyperthyroidism with a 13 V-J model.

Together with thyroid ultrasound, orbital computed tomography, serum thyroxine and TRAb, clinical symptoms were used for diagnoses. As regards this clonotype: The target antigen is unknown.

Using RNA transcripts as the source, TCR beta CDR3 regions were amplified. Researchers ran a first-round RT-PCR on the TCR CDR3 using the HTBI primer set. TCRdb re-analysed the multiplex PCR reads in MiXCR, keeping a single row per CDR3 protein. The table shows approximately 700,000 distinct CDR3 sequences, with 45% occurring only once. The clonotype originates from an adult man with Graves' disease, either hyperthyroidism or ophthalmopathy (not recorded which). Sequences were obtained from peripheral blood or thyroid tissue (not recorded which).

The DNA for the CDR3 is TGCAGCGTACAGAGAAACACCATATATTTT. Protein: CSVQRNTIYF. This chain links TRBV29-1 with TRBJ1-3; D remains unclear. The CDR3 extends over 10 amino acids. Trimming shortened V by 6 bases and J by 5 bases, and 5 bases separated the two germline ends. Germline values: CDR1 SQVTM, CDR2 ANQGSEA.